This T cell receptor beta chain was profiled in a study of blood T cell repertoires in COVID-19. Original data processing: By means of reference gene primer amplification, nucleated cell counts were estimated. The table came from immunoSEQ multiplex PCR; TCRdb's copy has only in-frame clones and leaves some out. V and J calls plus clone size are reproduced from that table; the DNA served to infer D and trimming. The sample shows more than 50,000 clones, 75% to 95% of them seen only once. In germline, CDR1 is SGHDN, CDR2 FVKESK. V lost 1 base and J lost 2, with 9 bases in between. The CDR3 has 15 amino acids.

Sequenced input: peripheral blood. The origin of this receptor is a human donor with active COVID-19. The donor label of this sample is uncertain. The rearrangement links TRBV14 to TRBJ1-3; D is undetermined. Here the CDR3 reads CASSQGRRPGNTIYF. CDR3 coding DNA: TGTGCCAGCAGCCAAGGAAGGAGGCCTGGAAACACCATATATTTT.